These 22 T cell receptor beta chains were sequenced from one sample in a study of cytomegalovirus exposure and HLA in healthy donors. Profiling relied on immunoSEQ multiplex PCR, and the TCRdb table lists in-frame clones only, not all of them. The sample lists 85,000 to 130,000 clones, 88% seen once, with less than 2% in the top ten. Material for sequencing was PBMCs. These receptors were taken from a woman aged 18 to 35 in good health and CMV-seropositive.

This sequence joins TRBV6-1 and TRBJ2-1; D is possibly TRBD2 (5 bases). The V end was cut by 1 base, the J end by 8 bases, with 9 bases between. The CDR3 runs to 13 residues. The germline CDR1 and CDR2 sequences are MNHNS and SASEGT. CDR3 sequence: CASSEVEAYEQFF. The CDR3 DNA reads TGTGCCAGCAGTGAAGTGGAGGCGTATGAGCAGTTCTTC.

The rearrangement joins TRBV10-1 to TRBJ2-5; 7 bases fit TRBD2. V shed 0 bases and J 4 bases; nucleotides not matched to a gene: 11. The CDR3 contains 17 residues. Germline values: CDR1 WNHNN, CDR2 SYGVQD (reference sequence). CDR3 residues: CASSESTTSGGLETQYF. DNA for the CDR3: TGCGCCAGCAGTGAGTCTACGACGTCGGGGGGACTAGAGACCCAGTACTTC.

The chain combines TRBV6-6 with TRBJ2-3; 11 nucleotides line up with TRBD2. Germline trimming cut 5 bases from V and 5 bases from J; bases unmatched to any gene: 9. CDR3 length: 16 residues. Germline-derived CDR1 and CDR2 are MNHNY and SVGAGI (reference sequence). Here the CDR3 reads CASSRSPGLAEDTQYF. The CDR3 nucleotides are TGTGCCAGCAGTCGCTCCCCGGGACTAGCGGAAGATACGCAGTATTTT.

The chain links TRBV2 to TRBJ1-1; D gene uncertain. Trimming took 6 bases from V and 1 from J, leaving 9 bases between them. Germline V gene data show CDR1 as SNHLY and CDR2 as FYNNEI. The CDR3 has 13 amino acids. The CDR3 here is CASRVGRNTEAFF. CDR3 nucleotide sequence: TGTGCCAGCAGAGTAGGGAGGAACACTGAAGCTTTCTTT.

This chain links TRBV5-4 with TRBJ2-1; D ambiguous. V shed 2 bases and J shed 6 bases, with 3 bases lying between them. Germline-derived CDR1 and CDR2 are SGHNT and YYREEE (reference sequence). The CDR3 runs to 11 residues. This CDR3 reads CASSFGNEQFF. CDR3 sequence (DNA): TGTGCCAGCAGCTTCGGCAATGAGCAGTTCTTC.

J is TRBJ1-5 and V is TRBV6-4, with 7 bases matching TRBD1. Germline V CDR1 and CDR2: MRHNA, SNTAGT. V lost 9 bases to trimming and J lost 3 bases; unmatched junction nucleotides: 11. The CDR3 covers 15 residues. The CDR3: CARLSGTVDNQPQHF. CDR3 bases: TGTGCCAGGCTTTCGGGGACAGTAGACAATCAGCCCCAGCATTTT.

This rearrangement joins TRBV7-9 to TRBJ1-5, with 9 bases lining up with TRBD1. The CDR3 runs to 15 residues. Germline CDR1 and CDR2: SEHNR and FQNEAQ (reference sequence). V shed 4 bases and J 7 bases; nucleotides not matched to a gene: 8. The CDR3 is CASSSGGQGWQPQHF. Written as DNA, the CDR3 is TGTGCCAGCAGCTCTGGGGGACAGGGCTGGCAGCCCCAGCATTTT.

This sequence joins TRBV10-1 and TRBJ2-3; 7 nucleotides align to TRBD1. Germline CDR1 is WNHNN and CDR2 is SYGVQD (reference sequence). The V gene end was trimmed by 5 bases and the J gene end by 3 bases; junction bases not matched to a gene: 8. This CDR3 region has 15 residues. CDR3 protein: CASSSDRDITDTQYF. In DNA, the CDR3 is TGCGCCAGCAGTTCCGACAGGGACATAACAGATACGCAGTATTTT.

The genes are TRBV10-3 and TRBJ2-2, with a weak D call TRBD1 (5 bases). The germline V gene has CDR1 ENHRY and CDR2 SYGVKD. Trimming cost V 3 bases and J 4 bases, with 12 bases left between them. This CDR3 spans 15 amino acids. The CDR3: CAISDREKVTGELFF. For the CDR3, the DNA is TGTGCCATCAGTGACAGGGAAAAGGTCACCGGGGAGCTGTTTTTT.

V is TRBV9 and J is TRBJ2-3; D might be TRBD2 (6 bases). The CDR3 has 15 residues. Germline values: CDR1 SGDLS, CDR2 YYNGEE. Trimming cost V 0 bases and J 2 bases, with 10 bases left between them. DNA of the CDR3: TGTGCCAGCAGCGTAGAGGCGGGGTACACAGATACGCAGTATTTT. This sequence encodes CASSVEAGYTDTQYF.

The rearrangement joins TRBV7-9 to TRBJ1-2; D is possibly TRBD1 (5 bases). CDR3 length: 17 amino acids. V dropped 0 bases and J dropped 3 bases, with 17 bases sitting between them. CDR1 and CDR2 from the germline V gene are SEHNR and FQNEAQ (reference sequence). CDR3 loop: CASSLAYGVRVYYGYTF. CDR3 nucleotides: TGTGCCAGCAGCTTAGCGTATGGGGTCAGGGTATACTATGGCTACACCTTC.

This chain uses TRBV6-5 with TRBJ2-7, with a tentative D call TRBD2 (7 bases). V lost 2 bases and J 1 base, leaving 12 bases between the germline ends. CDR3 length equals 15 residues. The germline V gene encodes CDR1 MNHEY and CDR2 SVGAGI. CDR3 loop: CASSYLRGGSYEQYF. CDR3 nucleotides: TGTGCCAGCAGTTACCTCAGGGGAGGGTCCTACGAGCAGTACTTC.

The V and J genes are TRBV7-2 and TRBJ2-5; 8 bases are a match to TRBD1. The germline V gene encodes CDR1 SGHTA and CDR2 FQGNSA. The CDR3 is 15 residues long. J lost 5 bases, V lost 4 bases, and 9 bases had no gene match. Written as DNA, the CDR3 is TGTGCCAGCAGCTCAGAGGGACAGGCCTCGGAGACCCAGTACTTC. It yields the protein CASSSEGQASETQYF.

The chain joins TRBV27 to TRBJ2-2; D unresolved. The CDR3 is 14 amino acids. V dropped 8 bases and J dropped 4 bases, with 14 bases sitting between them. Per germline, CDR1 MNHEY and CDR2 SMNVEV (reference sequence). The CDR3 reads CASSIRGSTGELFF. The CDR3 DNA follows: TGTGCCAGCTCGATCCGAGGCTCCACCGGGGAGCTGTTTTTT.

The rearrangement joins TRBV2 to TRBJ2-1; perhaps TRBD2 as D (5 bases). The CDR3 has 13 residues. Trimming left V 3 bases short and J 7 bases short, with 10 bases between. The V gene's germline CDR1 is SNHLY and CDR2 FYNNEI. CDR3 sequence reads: CASSDDTRNEQFF. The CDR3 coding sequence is TGTGCCAGCAGTGATGATACTAGGAATGAGCAGTTCTTC. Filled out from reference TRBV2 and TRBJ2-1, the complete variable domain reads EPEVTQTPSHQVTQMGQEVILRCVPISNHLYFYWYRQILGQKVEFLVSFYNNEISEKSEIFDDQFSVERPDGSNFTLKIRSTKLEDSAMYFCASSDDTRNEQFFGPGTRLTVL.

The CDR3 DNA sequence: TGTGCCAGCAGTTTAGGGACTAGCTACGAGCAGTACTTC. This gives the protein CASSLGTSYEQYF. The V call is TRBV27, the J call TRBJ2-7; TRBD2 matches at 8 bases. The CDR3 length is 13 residues. Unmatched junction bases numbered 0, after V lost 2 bases and J lost 3 bases. Germline CDR1 is MNHEY and CDR2 is SMNVEV (reference sequence).

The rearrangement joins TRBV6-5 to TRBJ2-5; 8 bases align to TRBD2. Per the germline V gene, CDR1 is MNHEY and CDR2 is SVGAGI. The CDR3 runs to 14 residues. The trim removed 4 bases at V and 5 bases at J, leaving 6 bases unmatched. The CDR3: CASSSPGGRETQYF. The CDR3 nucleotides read TGTGCCAGCAGTTCCCCGGGGGGGAGGGAGACCCAGTACTTC.

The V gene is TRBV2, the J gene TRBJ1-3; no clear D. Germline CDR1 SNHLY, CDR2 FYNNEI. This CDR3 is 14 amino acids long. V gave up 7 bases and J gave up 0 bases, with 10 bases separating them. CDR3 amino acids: CASNPDISGNTIYF. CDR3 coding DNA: TGTGCCAGCAACCCAGACATCTCTGGAAACACCATATATTTT. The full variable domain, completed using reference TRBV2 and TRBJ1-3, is EPEVTQTPSHQVTQMGQEVILRCVPISNHLYFYWYRQILGQKVEFLVSFYNNEISEKSEIFDDQFSVERPDGSNFTLKIRSTKLEDSAMYFCASNPDISGNTIYFGEGSWLTVV.

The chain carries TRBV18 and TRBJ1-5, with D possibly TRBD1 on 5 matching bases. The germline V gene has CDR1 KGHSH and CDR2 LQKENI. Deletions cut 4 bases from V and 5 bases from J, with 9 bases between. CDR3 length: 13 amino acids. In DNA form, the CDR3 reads TGTGCCAGCTCACAGGGACTCGATCAGCCCCAGCATTTT. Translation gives CASSQGLDQPQHF.

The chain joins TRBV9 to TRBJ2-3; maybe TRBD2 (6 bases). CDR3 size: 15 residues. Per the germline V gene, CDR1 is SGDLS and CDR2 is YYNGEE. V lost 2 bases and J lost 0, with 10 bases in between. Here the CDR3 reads CASSVVAASTDTQYF. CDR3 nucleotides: TGTGCCAGCAGCGTCGTAGCGGCTAGCACAGATACGCAGTATTTT. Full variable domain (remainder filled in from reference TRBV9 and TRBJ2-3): DSGVTQTPKHLITATGQRVTLRCSPRSGDLSVYWYQQSLDQGLQFLIQYYNGEERAKGNILERFSAQQFPDLHSELNLSSLELGDSALYFCASSVVAASTDTQYFGPGTRLTVL.

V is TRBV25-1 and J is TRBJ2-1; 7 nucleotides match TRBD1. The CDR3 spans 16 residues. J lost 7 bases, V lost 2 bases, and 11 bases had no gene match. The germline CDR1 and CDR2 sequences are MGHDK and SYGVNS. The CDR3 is CASSEGDRTSGNEQFF. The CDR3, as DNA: TGTGCCAGCAGTGAAGGGGACAGAACCAGTGGGAATGAGCAGTTCTTC.

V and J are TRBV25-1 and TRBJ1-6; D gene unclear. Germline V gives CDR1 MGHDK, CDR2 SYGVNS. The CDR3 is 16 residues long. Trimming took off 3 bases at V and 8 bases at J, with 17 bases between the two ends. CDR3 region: CASSDSPSKTDSPLHF. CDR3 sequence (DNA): TGTGCCAGCAGTGATTCCCCCTCAAAAACGGATTCACCCCTCCACTTT.